This TCR beta chain was profiled in a study of graft-versus-host responses after intestinal transplantation. Study background: Induction using anti-thymocyte globulin, followed by tacrolimus and steroids for two to four years, was given to all recipients.

Repertoires were generated with immunoSEQ multiplex PCR, while TCRdb's copy carries only in-frame clones and drops some. The repertoire includes 93,000 or so clones, roughly 93% of them detected once, and roughly 1.2% sits in the top ten. Whole-study findings and limits: The study found high graft-versus-host to host-versus-graft clonal ratios in allografts of patients with graft-donor T cell macrochimerism.

This clone was detected once. The target antigen is unknown. The same CDR3 also results from other DNA sequences found in this sample. Trimming cost V 1 base and J 3 bases, with 4 bases left between them. This CDR3 contains 13 residues. Germline V gene sequence: CDR1 SEHNR, CDR2 FQNEAQ (reference sequence). This TCR was sampled from a human donor who received an intestinal transplant. The chain uses TRBV7-9 and TRBJ1-5; no reliable D call. The starting material was unstimulated CD8+ T cells sorted from spleen or lymph node cells, obtained before intestinal transplant. The CDR3 sequence: CASSLGPNQPQHF. The CDR3 DNA is TGTGCCAGCAGCTTAGGTCCCAATCAGCCCCAGCATTTT.